This TCR beta chain was captured by sequencing in a study of blood T cell repertoires in COVID-19. Study-level information: Sites across the United States, Italy and Spain contributed samples from acute and convalescent COVID-19. From T cells, B-cell-depleted T cells, or PBMCs came the material, which was cDNA or gDNA.

The CDR3 has 13 residues. Between the trimmed V and J ends, which lost 4 bases and 5 bases, there was a span of 13 bases. Germline values: CDR1 SGHNT, CDR2 YYREEE (reference sequence). Authors' processing steps: The authors estimated nucleated cell counts from reference gene primer amplification. Sequencing used immunoSEQ multiplex PCR; TCRdb keeps in-frame clones, though not all of them. That table supplies the V and J calls and clone size; D and trimming were determined from the DNA. This table has 350,000 to 550,000 clones, roughly 91% appearing once. The specimen was peripheral blood. The source is a woman in her twenties or thirties with acute or convalescent COVID-19. The chain combines TRBV5-4 with TRBJ2-7; perhaps TRBD1 as D (5 bases). The CDR3 DNA sequence: TGTGCCAGCAGCACTTGGGGCGTCGACGAGCAGTACTTC. It translates to CASSTWGVDEQYF.